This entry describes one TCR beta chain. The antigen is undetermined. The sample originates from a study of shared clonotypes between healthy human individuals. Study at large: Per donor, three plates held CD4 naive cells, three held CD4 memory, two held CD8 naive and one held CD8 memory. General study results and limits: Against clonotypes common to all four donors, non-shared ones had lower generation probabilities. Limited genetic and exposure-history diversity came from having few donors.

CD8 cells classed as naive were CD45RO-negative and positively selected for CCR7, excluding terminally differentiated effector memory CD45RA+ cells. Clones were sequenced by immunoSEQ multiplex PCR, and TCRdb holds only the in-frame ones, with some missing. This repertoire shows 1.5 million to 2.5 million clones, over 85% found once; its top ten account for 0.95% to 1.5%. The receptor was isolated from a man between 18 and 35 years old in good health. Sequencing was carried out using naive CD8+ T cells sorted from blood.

CDR3 in DNA: TGTGCCAGCAGTGAAAGGGGGCACCTTGGGGAGACCCAGTACTTC. As protein: CASSERGHLGETQYF. The V call is TRBV2, the J call TRBJ2-5; 7 nucleotides line up with TRBD1. The V gene's germline CDR1 is SNHLY and CDR2 FYNNEI. The trim removed 2 bases at V and 5 bases at J, leaving 8 bases unmatched. This CDR3 spans 15 amino acids.